This T cell receptor (beta chain) stems from a study of cytomegalovirus exposure and HLA in healthy donors. Concerning this clone itself: What it binds is not known.

The PCR made use of 60 Vbeta and 13 Jbeta primers. Assay: immunoSEQ multiplex PCR; the TCRdb copy retains only in-frame clones and omits some. Its table lists over 100,000 clones. Looked up from germline, CDR1 is MNHEY and CDR2 is SMNVEV (reference sequence). This CDR3 comprises 14 residues. V lost 3 bases and J lost 1, with 9 bases in between. General study points: Most subjects had HLA-A and HLA-B alleles reportedly predicted accurately by TCR beta sequences. The study designated 150 or so TCR beta chains cytomegalovirus-associated. The authors considered a cluster of highly shared sequence variants likely to be a sequencing artifact.

The source material was PBMCs. This chain connects TRBV27 to TRBJ1-1; D is undetermined. This clonotype was obtained from a young man in good health and CMV-seronegative. In DNA form, the CDR3 reads TGTGCCAGCAGTTTTGGAGGGAAGAACACTGAAGCTTTCTTT. Translated, it gives CASSFGGKNTEAFF.